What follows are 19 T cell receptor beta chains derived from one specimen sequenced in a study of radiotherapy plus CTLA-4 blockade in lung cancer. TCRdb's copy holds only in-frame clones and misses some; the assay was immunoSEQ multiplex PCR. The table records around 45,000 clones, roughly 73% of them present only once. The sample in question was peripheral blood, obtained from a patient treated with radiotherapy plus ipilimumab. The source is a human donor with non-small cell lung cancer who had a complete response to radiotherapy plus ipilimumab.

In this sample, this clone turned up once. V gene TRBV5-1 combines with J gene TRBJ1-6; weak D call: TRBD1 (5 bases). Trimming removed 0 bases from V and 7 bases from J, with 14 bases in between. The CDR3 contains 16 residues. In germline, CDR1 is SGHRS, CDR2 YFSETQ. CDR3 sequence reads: CASSLDFWGGNSPLHF. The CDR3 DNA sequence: TGCGCCAGCAGCTTGGATTTTTGGGGGGGAAATTCACCCCTCCACTTT.

CDR3 region: CASSGEAGWEKNIQYF. CDR3 DNA sequence: TGTGCCAGCAGTGGGGAGGCAGGGTGGGAGAAAAACATTCAGTACTTC. V usage is TRBV2 and J usage is TRBJ2-4, with D perhaps TRBD2 (6 bases). The CDR3 consists of 16 residues. V lost 4 bases and J 4 bases, leaving 17 bases between the germline ends. The germline gives CDR1 SNHLY, CDR2 FYNNEI.

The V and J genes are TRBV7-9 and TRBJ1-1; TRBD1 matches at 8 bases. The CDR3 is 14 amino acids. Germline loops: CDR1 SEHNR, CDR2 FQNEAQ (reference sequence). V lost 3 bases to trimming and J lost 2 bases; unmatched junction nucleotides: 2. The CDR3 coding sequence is TGTGCCAGCAGCTTTCAGGGGGCAAACACTGAAGCTTTCTTT. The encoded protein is CASSFQGANTEAFF.

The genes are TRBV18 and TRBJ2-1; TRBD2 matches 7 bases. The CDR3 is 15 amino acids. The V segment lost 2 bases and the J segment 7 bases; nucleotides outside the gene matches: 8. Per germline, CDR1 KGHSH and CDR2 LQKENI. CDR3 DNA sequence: TGTGCCAGCTCACCATCTGCGGGAGTGGTTAATGAGCAGTTCTTC. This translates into CASSPSAGVVNEQFF. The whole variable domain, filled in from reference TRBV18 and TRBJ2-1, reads NAGVMQNPRHLVRRRGQEARLRCSPMKGHSHVYWYRQLPEEGLKFMVYLQKENIIDESGMPKERFSAEFPKEGPSILRIQQVVRGDSAAYFCASSPSAGVVNEQFFGPGTRLTVL.

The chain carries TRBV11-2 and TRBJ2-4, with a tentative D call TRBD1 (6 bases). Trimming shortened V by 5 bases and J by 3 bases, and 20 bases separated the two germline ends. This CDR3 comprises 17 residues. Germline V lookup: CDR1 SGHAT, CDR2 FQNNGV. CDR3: CASSDSRKGELKNIQYF. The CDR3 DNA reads TGTGCCAGCAGCGATTCTAGGAAGGGGGAACTCAAAAACATTCAGTACTTC.

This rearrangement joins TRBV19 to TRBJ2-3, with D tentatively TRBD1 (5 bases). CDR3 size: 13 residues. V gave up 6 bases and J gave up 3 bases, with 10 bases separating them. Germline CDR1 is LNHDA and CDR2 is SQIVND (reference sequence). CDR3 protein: CASRRKGTDTQYF. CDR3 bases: TGTGCCAGTAGAAGGAAGGGGACAGATACGCAGTATTTT.

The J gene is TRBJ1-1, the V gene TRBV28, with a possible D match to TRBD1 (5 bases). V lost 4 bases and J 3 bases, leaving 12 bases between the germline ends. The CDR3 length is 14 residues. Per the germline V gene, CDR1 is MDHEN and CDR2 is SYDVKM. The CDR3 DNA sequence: TGTGCCAGCAGTTCCGGGGGTCGTGACACTGAAGCTTTCTTT. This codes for CASSSGGRDTEAFF.

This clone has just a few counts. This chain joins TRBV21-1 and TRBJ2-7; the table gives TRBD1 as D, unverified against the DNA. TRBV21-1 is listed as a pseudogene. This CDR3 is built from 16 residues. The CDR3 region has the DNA TGTGCCAGCAGCAATTTGGGTCCAGGGGACGACTACGAGCAGTACTTC. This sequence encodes CASSNLGPGDDYEQYF.

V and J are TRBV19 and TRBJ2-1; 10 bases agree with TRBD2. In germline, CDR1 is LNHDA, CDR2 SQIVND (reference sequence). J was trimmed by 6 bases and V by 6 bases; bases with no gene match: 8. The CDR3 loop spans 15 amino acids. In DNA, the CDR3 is TGTGCCAGTAGAACAGCGGGAGGGGTTAGCAATGAGCAGTTCTTC. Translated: CASRTAGGVSNEQFF.

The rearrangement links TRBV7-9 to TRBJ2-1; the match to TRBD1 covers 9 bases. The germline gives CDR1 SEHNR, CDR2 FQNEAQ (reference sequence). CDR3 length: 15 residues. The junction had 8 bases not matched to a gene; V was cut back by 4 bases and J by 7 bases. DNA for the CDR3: TGTGCCAGCAGCTCCATAACCGGGACAGGGAATGAGCAGTTCTTC. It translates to CASSSITGTGNEQFF.

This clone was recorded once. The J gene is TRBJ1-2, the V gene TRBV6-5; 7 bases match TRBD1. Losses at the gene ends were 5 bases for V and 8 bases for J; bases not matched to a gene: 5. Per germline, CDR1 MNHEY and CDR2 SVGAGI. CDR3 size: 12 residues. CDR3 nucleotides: TGTGCCAGCAGTCAACAGGGGTTCGGCTACACCTTC. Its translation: CASSQQGFGYTF.

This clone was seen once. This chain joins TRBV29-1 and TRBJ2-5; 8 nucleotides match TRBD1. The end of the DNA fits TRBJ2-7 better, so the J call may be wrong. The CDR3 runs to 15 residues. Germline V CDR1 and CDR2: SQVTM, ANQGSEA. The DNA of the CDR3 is TGCAGCGTTGAACTCCCGGACAGGGCCACCTACGAGCAGTACTTC. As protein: CSVELPDRATYEQYF.

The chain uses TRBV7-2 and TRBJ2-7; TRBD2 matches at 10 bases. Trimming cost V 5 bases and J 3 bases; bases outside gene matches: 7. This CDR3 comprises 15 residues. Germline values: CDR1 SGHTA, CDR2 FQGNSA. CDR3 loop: CASSLVAGGRYEQYF. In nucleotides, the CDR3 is TGTGCCAGCAGCCTGGTAGCGGGAGGCCGCTACGAGCAGTACTTC.

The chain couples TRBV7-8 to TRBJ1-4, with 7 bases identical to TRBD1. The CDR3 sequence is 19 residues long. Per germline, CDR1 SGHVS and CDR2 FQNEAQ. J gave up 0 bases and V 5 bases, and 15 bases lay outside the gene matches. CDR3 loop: CASSAVKQGTLPTNEKLFF. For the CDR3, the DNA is TGTGCCAGCAGCGCAGTTAAACAGGGGACTTTACCAACTAATGAAAAACTGTTTTTT.

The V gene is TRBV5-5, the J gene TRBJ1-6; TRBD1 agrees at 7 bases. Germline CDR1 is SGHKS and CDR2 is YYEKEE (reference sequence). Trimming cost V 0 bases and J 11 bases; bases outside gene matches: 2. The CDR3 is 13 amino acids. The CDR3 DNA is TGTGCCAGCAGCTTGGGAAGGGGGCCACCCCTCCACTTT. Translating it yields CASSLGRGPPLHF.

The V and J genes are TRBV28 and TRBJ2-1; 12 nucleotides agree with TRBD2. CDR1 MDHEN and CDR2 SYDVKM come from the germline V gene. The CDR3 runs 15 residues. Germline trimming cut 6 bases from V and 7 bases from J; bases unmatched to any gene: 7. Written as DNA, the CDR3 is TGTGCCAGCAGCCCTACAGGGACTAGCGGGAATGAGCAGTTCTTC. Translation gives CASSPTGTSGNEQFF.

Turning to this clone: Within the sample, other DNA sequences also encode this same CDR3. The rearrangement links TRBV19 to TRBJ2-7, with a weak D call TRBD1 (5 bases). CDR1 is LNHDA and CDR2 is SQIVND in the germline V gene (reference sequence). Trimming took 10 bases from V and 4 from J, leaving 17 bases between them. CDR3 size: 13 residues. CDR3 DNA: TGTGCCACTCAAGGGGCAGGTTTTTACGAGCAGTACTTC. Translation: CATQGAGFYEQYF.

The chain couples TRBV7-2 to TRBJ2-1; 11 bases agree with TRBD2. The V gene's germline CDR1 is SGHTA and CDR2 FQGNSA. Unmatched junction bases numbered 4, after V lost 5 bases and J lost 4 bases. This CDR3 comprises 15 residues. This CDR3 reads CASSPGLAGYNEQFF. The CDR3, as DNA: TGTGCCAGCAGCCCAGGACTAGCGGGTTACAATGAGCAGTTCTTC. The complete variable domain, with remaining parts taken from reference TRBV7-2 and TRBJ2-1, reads GAGVSQSPSNKVTEKGKDVELRCDPISGHTALYWYRQSLGQGLEFLIYFQGNSAPDKSGLPSDRFSAERTGGSVSTLTIQRTQQEDSAVYLCASSPGLAGYNEQFFGPGTRLTVL.

In nucleotides, the CDR3 is TGTGCCATCTCACAGGGGGCGCCGGGGGAAAAACTGTTTTTT. This codes for CAISQGAPGEKLFF. This chain connects TRBV15 to TRBJ1-4, with 9 bases identical to TRBD1. V shed 10 bases and J 8 bases; nucleotides not matched to a gene: 11. The CDR3 covers 14 residues. Germline lookup yields CDR1 LNHNV and CDR2 YYDKDF (reference sequence).